These T cell receptor beta chains were read from a single sample in a study of PD-1 blockade in mismatch repair-deficient tumors. The method was immunoSEQ multiplex PCR; TCRdb's version includes in-frame clones alone and lacks a portion of them. The sample holds over 30,000 clones, less than 90% seen once. The sample here was PBMCs, taken less than 7 weeks after starting pembrolizumab. The receptors come from an adult with mismatch repair-deficient cancer. CDR3s include the opening cysteine and the closing phenylalanine or tryptophan. The D gene is left open where the match is weak. Clone sizes are given selectively: once, few, many, or a class where the clone is expanded.

abundance	d_gene	len	v_gene	j_gene	CDR3nt	CDR3aa
NA	NA	17	TRBV25-1	TRBJ1-3	TGTGCCAGCAGTGAATTTTTGGGGGGAAGCTCTGGAAACACCATATATTTT	CASSEFLGGSSGNTIYF
NA	NA	16	TRBV7-2	TRBJ1-3	TGTGCCAGCAGCCCAGGGGCAGTCTACTCTGGAAACACCATATATTTT	CASSPGAVYSGNTIYF
NA	NA	14	TRBV18	TRBJ2-5	TGTGCCAGCTCACCACCGTTAGGAGGGGAGACCCAGTACTTC	CASSPPLGGETQYF
NA	TRBD1	14	TRBV5-4	TRBJ1-2	TGTGCCAGCAGTTCGGGACAGGTGTCCTATGGCTACACCTTC	CASSSGQVSYGYTF
once	TRBD1	15	TRBV28	TRBJ2-7	TGTGCCAGCAGGGCGGACAGGGGGCTTTCCTACGAGCAGTACTTC	CASRADRGLSYEQYF
NA	NA	14	TRBV6-5	TRBJ1-2	TGTGCCAGCAGCACAGGTCCTCATAACTATGGCTACACCTTC	CASSTGPHNYGYTF
few	NA	17	TRBV19	TRBJ1-3	TGTGCCAGTAGTATTCGATCAGGGCTCTCCTCTGGAAACACCATATATTTT	CASSIRSGLSSGNTIYF
NA	TRBD1	16	TRBV6-1	TRBJ2-1	TGTGCCAGCAGTGCAGCCGGGACAGGAATCTACAATGAGCAGTTCTTC	CASSAAGTGIYNEQFF
once	NA	14	TRBV4-1	TRBJ2-1	TGCGCCAGCAGCCAATCCTATAGCGACAATGAGCAGTTCTTC	CASSQSYSDNEQFF
once	NA	17	TRBV5-4	TRBJ1-2	TGTGCCAGCAGCTTGATGCAAGCCTTCAGGGTTAACTATGGCTACACCTTC	CASSLMQAFRVNYGYTF
NA	NA	13	TRBV28	TRBJ2-7	TGTGCCAGCAGCGGGACACCAACCTACGAGCAGTACTTC	CASSGTPTYEQYF
NA	TRBD2	14	TRBV7-6	TRBJ2-7	TGTGCCAGCAGGCCTAGCGGGGGGGACTACGAGCAGTACTTC	CASRPSGGDYEQYF
few	NA	15	TRBV6-5	TRBJ2-7	TGTGCCAGCAGTGGTGGCCGGGATGCCGTTTTCGAGCAGTACTTC	CASSGGRDAVFEQYF
NA	NA	13	TRBV10-3	TRBJ2-7	TGTGCCATCAGCGAGAGCCCCTATGAAGCGCAGTACTTC	CAISESPYEAQYF
few	TRBD1	13	TRBV28	TRBJ1-1	TGTGCCAGCAGCCGGGACAGGGTCACTGAAGCTTTCTTT	CASSRDRVTEAFF
NA	NA	10	TRBV29-1	TRBJ2-7	TGCAGTTATTATCCCTACGAGCAGTACTTC	CSYYPYEQYF
NA	TRBD1	14	TRBV2	TRBJ2-1	TGTGCCAGCAGTACACAGGGGGCGGACAATGAGCAGTTCTTC	CASSTQGADNEQFF
NA	TRBD1	15	TRBV6-5	TRBJ2-3	TGTGCCAGCAGCGGGGGCAGGGGGCGTGTAGATACGCAGTATTTT	CASSGGRGRVDTQYF
few	NA	15	TRBV7-9	TRBJ2-7	TGTGCCAGCAGCCGACTGGCGGGAACCCCGAGCGAGCAGTACTTC	CASSRLAGTPSEQYF
NA	NA	12	TRBV2	TRBJ2-3	TGTGCCAGCAGTGTCTACTACGATACGCAGTATTTT	CASSVYYDTQYF
NA	NA	11	TRBV29-1	TRBJ1-2	TGCAGCATAGAGTATAACTATGGCTACACCTTC	CSIEYNYGYTF
NA	NA	15	TRBV5-1	TRBJ1-4	TGCGCCAGCAGCTTTCTGGGCAGTGGAGGAGAAAAACTGTTTTTT	CASSFLGSGGEKLFF
NA	NA	15	TRBV7-6	TRBJ1-3	TGTGCCAGCAGCCAACACACAGGGACTGGAAACACCATATATTTT	CASSQHTGTGNTIYF
NA	NA	15	TRBV6-6	TRBJ2-7	TGTGCCAGCAGTTACGCACAGGGATTCTCCTACGAGCAGTACTTC	CASSYAQGFSYEQYF
NA	NA	14	TRBV9	TRBJ2-7	TGTGCCAGCGAAGGGATCAGCAGGGGCTACGAGCAGTACTTC	CASEGISRGYEQYF
NA	NA	14	TRBV18	TRBJ1-5	TGTGCCAGCTCATCAGGGTTCGGCAATCAGCCCCAGCATTTT	CASSSGFGNQPQHF
NA	NA	15	TRBV27	TRBJ2-7	TGTGCCAGCAGTTTAGGGGGGGCAGGGATCTACGAGCAGTACTTC	CASSLGGAGIYEQYF
NA	TRBD1	16	TRBV19	TRBJ1-6	TGTGCCAGTAGTATCCAGACAGGGTCAATGGATTCACCCCTCCACTTT	CASSIQTGSMDSPLHF
NA	NA	12	TRBV7-9	TRBJ1-3	TGTGCCTATCGTATCGGGGGAAACACCATATATTTT	CAYRIGGNTIYF
NA	NA	14	TRBV5-1	TRBJ2-2	TGCGCCAGCAGCTATACAGGGAACACCGGGGAGCTGTTTTTT	CASSYTGNTGELFF
once	NA	13	TRBV5-4	TRBJ1-2	TGTGCCAGCAGCTTACAGGCTAACTATGGCTACACCTTC	CASSLQANYGYTF
few	TRBD1	13	TRBV29-1	TRBJ2-7	TGCAGCGTTGAATCGGGGACAGGTTACGAGCAGTACTTC	CSVESGTGYEQYF
NA	NA	16	TRBV14	TRBJ2-3	TGTGCCAGCAGCCAACCGACAGGTTTACGGACAGATACGCAGTATTTT	CASSQPTGLRTDTQYF
NA	TRBD1	15	TRBV14	TRBJ2-7	TGTGCCAGCAGCCAAACGGCCGGGACAGGGACTGGGCAGTACTTC	CASSQTAGTGTGQYF
NA	TRBD1	16	TRBV2	TRBJ1-1	TGTGCCAGCAGTGTTCGGCAGGGGGCGGGTAACACTGAAGCTTTCTTT	CASSVRQGAGNTEAFF
NA	TRBD1	15	TRBV7-8	TRBJ1-4	TGTGCCAGCAGCTTAAGGGGGACAGGGGTGGAAAAACTGTTTTTT	CASSLRGTGVEKLFF
NA	TRBD2	15	TRBV7-9	TRBJ2-2	TGTGCCAGCAGTATGGCTGGCGGGAGCTACGGGGAGCTGTTTTTT	CASSMAGGSYGELFF
NA	NA	15	TRBV6-5	TRBJ1-1	TGTGCCAGCAGTTACTCGGGACACTTGAACACTGAAGCTTTCTTT	CASSYSGHLNTEAFF
NA	TRBD1	12	TRBV2	TRBJ1-2	TGTGCCAGCAGTACCACAGGGGTCGGCTACACCTTC	CASSTTGVGYTF
NA	NA	13	TRBV7-4	TRBJ1-2	TGTGCCAGCAGCTCCGCAGGGAACTATGGCTACACCTTC	CASSSAGNYGYTF
NA	NA	14	TRBV5-1	TRBJ1-1	TGCGCCAGCAACCCCCACACAGGAAGCACTGAAGCTTTCTTT	CASNPHTGSTEAFF
NA	NA	16	TRBV6-5	TRBJ1-4	TGTGCCAGCAGTTACTCCGGACTCTTAAGGAGTGAAAAACTGTTTTTT	CASSYSGLLRSEKLFF